These T cell receptor beta chains were read from a single sample in a study of blood T cell repertoires in COVID-19. Method: immunoSEQ multiplex PCR; TCRdb's copy keeps in-frame clones and lacks some. The data contain about 200,000 clones, 82% of them seen just once; the ten biggest clones take up roughly 8%. The sequencing sample was made of peripheral blood. Receptor source: an elderly woman with COVID-19, enrolled during active disease. Each CDR3 is given with its conserved first and last residue. The D gene is left open where the match is weak. A clone size is listed for some rows: how often the clone was seen (once, few, many), or a class if it is expanded.

D gene	V gene	J gene	clone size	CDR3 protein	CDR3 DNA
NA	TRBV6-5	TRBJ2-5	NA	CASSYSGAGAGETQYF	TGTGCCAGCAGTTACTCTGGGGCGGGGGCTGGAGAGACCCAGTACTTC
NA	TRBV9	TRBJ1-3	once	CASSASGNTIYF	TGTGCCAGCAGCGCATCTGGAAACACCATATATTTT
TRBD1	TRBV5-1	TRBJ1-4	NA	CASSLFGQGGEKLFF	TGCGCCAGCAGCTTGTTTGGACAGGGAGGTGAAAAACTGTTTTTT
NA	TRBV2	TRBJ1-4	NA	CASREWGGKEKLFF	TGTGCCAGCAGGGAGTGGGGGGGTAAGGAAAAACTGTTTTTT
TRBD2	TRBV7-7	TRBJ2-5	NA	CASSRTSYETQYF	TGTGCTAGCAGCCGGACTAGTTATGAGACCCAGTACTTC
TRBD2	TRBV7-9	TRBJ2-3	NA	CASSLGLATDTQYF	TGTGCCAGCAGCTTAGGACTAGCGACAGATACGCAGTATTTT
TRBD1	TRBV10-3	TRBJ1-2	NA	CAISEQGVDYTF	TGTGCCATCAGTGAGCAGGGGGTCGACTACACCTTC
NA	TRBV7-9	TRBJ2-5	once	CASSPQGRGPQETQYF	TGTGCCAGCAGCCCCCAGGGGCGGGGGCCCCAAGAGACCCAGTACTTC
TRBD1	TRBV20-1	TRBJ1-5	NA	CSASPGQSNQPQHF	TGCAGTGCTAGTCCGGGACAGAGCAATCAGCCCCAGCATTTT
NA	TRBV9	TRBJ1-4	once	CASSLQATNEKLFF	TGTGCCAGCAGCTTACAGGCAACTAATGAAAAACTGTTTTTT
TRBD2	TRBV7-9	TRBJ2-1	NA	CASTPSGGAGSEQFF	TGTGCCAGCACTCCTAGCGGGGGGGCCGGTAGTGAGCAGTTCTTC
TRBD2	TRBV29-1	TRBJ2-5	NA	CSARVYGGDQETQYF	TGCAGCGCTCGAGTATACGGGGGGGACCAAGAGACCCAGTACTTC
NA	TRBV27	TRBJ1-1	many	CASSFGGRTEAFF	TGTGCCAGCAGTTTTGGCGGGCGCACTGAAGCTTTCTTT
TRBD1	TRBV25-1	TRBJ1-6	NA	CASSGVRTGESPLHF	TGTGCCAGCAGTGGAGTAAGGACAGGGGAATCACCCCTCCACTTT
TRBD1	TRBV6-6	TRBJ1-3	NA	CASSYSGQGNTIYF	TGTGCCAGCAGTTACTCGGGACAGGGGAACACCATATATTTT
NA	TRBV12-3/TRBV12-4	TRBJ1-2	NA	CASSPGGGYTF	TGTGCCAGCAGTCCCGGGGGAGGCTACACCTTC
TRBD1	TRBV6-4	TRBJ2-7	NA	CASILTGANYLYEQYF	TGTGCCAGCATCCTTACAGGGGCCAACTACCTTTACGAGCAGTACTTC
NA	TRBV7-2	TRBJ1-4	once	CASSLAGGSGEKLFF	TGTGCCAGCAGCTTAGCGGGGGGGTCAGGGGAAAAACTGTTTTTT
NA	TRBV6-2/TRBV6-3	TRBJ2-1	NA	CASSYPQTWQFF	TGTGCCAGCAGTTACCCACAAACCTGGCAGTTCTTC
NA	TRBV19	TRBJ2-5	NA	CASSMGGYQETQYF	TGTGCCAGTAGTATGGGAGGATACCAAGAGACCCAGTACTTC
NA	TRBV3-1/TRBV3-2	TRBJ1-6	NA	CASSQEWDSSPLHF	TGTGCCAGCAGCCAAGAATGGGACTCTTCACCCCTCCACTTT
NA	TRBV9	TRBJ2-3	NA	CASSTASSDTQYF	TGTGCCAGCAGCACGGCTAGCTCAGATACGCAGTATTTT
NA	TRBV6-5	TRBJ2-7	once	CASSPTSSRSYEQYF	TGTGCCAGCTCCCCCACCAGTTCCCGTTCCTACGAGCAGTACTTC
NA	TRBV5-8	TRBJ1-2	NA	CASSLQGRDYGYTF	TGTGCCAGCAGCTTACAGGGTCGGGACTATGGCTACACCTTC
NA	TRBV5-6	TRBJ1-3	NA	CASSLPGEAGNTIYF	TGTGCCAGCAGCCTACCGGGAGAAGCTGGAAACACCATATATTTT
NA	TRBV9	TRBJ1-2	NA	CASSVTGINYGYTF	TGTGCCAGCAGCGTTACAGGAATTAACTATGGCTACACCTTC
NA	TRBV15	TRBJ1-4	NA	CATSRDLGAEEKLFF	TGTGCCACCAGCAGAGATCTGGGGGCTGAAGAAAAACTGTTTTTT
NA	TRBV18	TRBJ1-5	few	CASSPIVVSNQPQHF	TGTGCCAGCTCACCTATTGTCGTATCCAATCAGCCCCAGCATTTT
NA	TRBV30	TRBJ1-4	few	CAWSVLGGFGTTNEKLFF	TGTGCCTGGAGTGTACTCGGGGGATTCGGAACAACTAATGAAAAACTGTTTTTT
NA	TRBV15	TRBJ1-2	NA	CATSRDGGAYGYTF	TGTGCCACCAGCAGAGATGGGGGGGCGTATGGCTACACCTTC
NA	TRBV11-2	TRBJ1-1	NA	CASRRQVNTEAFF	TGTGCCAGCAGGCGACAGGTGAACACTGAAGCTTTCTTT
TRBD1	TRBV12-5	TRBJ2-2	NA	CASGLIWTGSNTGELFF	TGTGCTAGTGGTTTGATATGGACAGGGTCGAACACCGGGGAGCTGTTTTTT
NA	TRBV5-1	TRBJ1-3	once	CASSFEGAGNTIYF	TGCGCCAGCAGCTTTGAGGGGGCTGGAAACACCATATATTTT
NA	TRBV27	TRBJ2-7	NA	CASSPRAGGPSYEQYF	TGTGCCAGCAGTCCCAGAGCTGGAGGGCCCTCCTACGAGCAGTACTTC
NA	TRBV11-2	TRBJ1-2	NA	CASSLQGQHYGYTF	TGTGCCAGCAGCTTACAGGGGCAACACTATGGCTACACCTTC
NA	TRBV5-1	TRBJ2-7	NA	CASSKDGGYSYEQYF	TGCGCCAGCAGCAAGGACGGCGGGTACTCCTACGAGCAGTACTTC
NA	TRBV9	TRBJ2-2	NA	CASSVWPTGELFF	TGTGCCAGCAGCGTGTGGCCCACCGGGGAGCTGTTTTTT
TRBD1	TRBV2	TRBJ1-1	NA	CASRRTGQSTEAFF	TGTGCCAGCAGGAGGACAGGGCAGAGCACTGAAGCTTTCTTT
NA	TRBV27	TRBJ1-5	NA	CASSFRGQPQHF	TGTGCCAGCAGTTTTAGGGGACAGCCCCAGCATTTT
NA	TRBV29-1	TRBJ1-4	NA	CSVQGGDYEKLFF	TGCAGCGTCCAAGGAGGGGATTATGAAAAACTGTTTTTT
TRBD2	TRBV2	TRBJ2-1	few	CASGTSGYNEQFF	TGTGCCAGCGGGACTAGCGGATACAATGAGCAGTTCTTC
TRBD1	TRBV19	TRBJ1-5	NA	CASAGQVIEPQHF	TGTGCCAGTGCTGGACAGGTGATCGAGCCCCAGCATTTT
NA	TRBV7-3	TRBJ2-1	NA	CASGQGGREQFF	TGTGCCAGCGGGCAAGGCGGGCGTGAGCAGTTCTTC
TRBD1	TRBV19	TRBJ1-1	NA	CASRETGTGNTEAFF	TGTGCCAGTAGGGAAACCGGGACAGGGAACACTGAAGCTTTCTTT
NA	TRBV5-1	TRBJ1-2	NA	CASSFGSGATNYGYTF	TGCGCCAGCAGCTTCGGATCAGGTGCTACTAACTATGGCTACACCTTC
NA	TRBV28	TRBJ1-2	NA	CASSLPGSSYGYTF	TGTGCCAGCAGTTTGCCGGGGTCGAGCTATGGCTACACCTTC
NA	TRBV30	TRBJ2-3	NA	CAWKRTGTDTQYF	TGTGCCTGGAAGAGAACCGGCACAGATACGCAGTATTTT
NA	TRBV28	TRBJ1-1	NA	CASSLLTGGQSTAFF	TGTGCCAGCAGTCTCTTAACTGGAGGGCAGTCAACAGCTTTCTTT